Below are 23 T cell receptor beta chains sequenced from a single sample in a study of T-cell reconstitution after alpha-beta-depleted transplantation in children. Unique molecular identifiers were built into the TCRbeta library. TCRdb ran MiXCR on the PCR reads and lists one entry per CDR3 protein. The sample yields under 70,000 distinct CDR3 sequences, approximately 11% seen once. The sequenced sample was PBMCs, obtained before TCRalphabeta/CD19-depleted stem cell transplant. The receptors come from a boy aged 10-17 years with acute myeloid leukemia, due to receive a stem cell transplant.

This clonotype appeared many times. The genes are TRBV5-1 and TRBJ2-7; 7 positions match TRBD2. J was trimmed by 2 bases and V by 3 bases; bases with no gene match: 5. This CDR3 has 14 amino acids. From germline, CDR1 is SGHRS and CDR2 YFSETQ. CDR3 amino acids: CASSSGLGTYEQYF. In DNA form, the CDR3 reads TGCGCCAGCAGCTCCGGACTAGGCACCTACGAGCAGTACTTC. The full variable domain, in which reference TRBV5-1 and TRBJ2-7 provide the parts outside the CDR3, is KAGVTQTPRYLIKTRGQQVTLSCSPISGHRSVSWYQQTPGQGLQFLFEYFSETQRNKGNFPGRFSGRQFSNSRSEMNVSTLELGDSALYLCASSSGLGTYEQYFGPGTRLTVT.

This clonotype was observed at least ten times. The V call is TRBV5-6, the J call TRBJ2-5; tentatively, D is TRBD1 (6 bases). Germline V CDR1 and CDR2: SGHDT, YYEEEE. The CDR3 covers 13 residues. V shed 3 bases and J shed 2 bases, with 8 bases lying between them. The CDR3 region has the DNA TGTGCCAGCAGCTACGGACAGCAAGAGACCCAGTACTTC. It translates to CASSYGQQETQYF. Supplemented by reference TRBV5-6 and TRBJ2-5, the full variable domain reads DAGVTQSPTHLIKTRGQQVTLRCSPKSGHDTVSWYQQALGQGPQFIFQYYEEEERQRGNFPDRFSGHQFPNYSSELNVNALLLGDSALYLCASSYGQQETQYFGPGTRLLVL.

This clonotype was seen once. The chain uses TRBV5-1 and TRBJ2-5; D is unclear. Germline-derived CDR1 and CDR2 are SGHRS and YFSETQ. V shed 3 bases and J shed 3 bases, with 12 bases lying between them. There are 14 residues in the CDR3. CDR3 nucleotides: TGCGCCAGCAGCTGGAACAGTGGTAAAGAGACCCAGTACTTC. Translating it yields CASSWNSGKETQYF. Full variable domain (outside the CDR3, taken from reference TRBV5-1 and TRBJ2-5): KAGVTQTPRYLIKTRGQQVTLSCSPISGHRSVSWYQQTPGQGLQFLFEYFSETQRNKGNFPGRFSGRQFSNSRSEMNVSTLELGDSALYLCASSWNSGKETQYFGPGTRLLVL.

This clonotype has a count of ten or more. The chain carries TRBV6-5 and TRBJ2-3, with 9 bases aligning to TRBD2. Germline loops: CDR1 MNHEY, CDR2 SVGAGI. CDR3 length: 17 residues. Trimming removed 2 bases from V and 4 bases from J; junction bases left unmatched: 10. The CDR3 is CASSYSRGGAWADTQYF. The DNA of the CDR3 is TGTGCCAGCAGTTACAGTCGCGGGGGGGCCTGGGCAGATACGCAGTATTTT.

The V and J genes are TRBV5-6 and TRBJ1-2; D gene unclear. V was trimmed by 0 bases and J by 5 bases, leaving 8 bases between them. The germline V gene has CDR1 SGHDT and CDR2 YYEEEE. This CDR3 contains 13 residues. CDR3 loop: CASSLAGPYGYTF. DNA for the CDR3: TGTGCCAGCAGCTTGGCCGGTCCATATGGCTACACCTTC.

The V and J genes are TRBV23-1 and TRBJ2-1; D possibly corresponds to TRBD2 (6 bases). TRBV23-1 is known as an ORF, though its function is uncertain. This CDR3 has 17 residues. Deletions cut 0 bases from V and 0 bases from J, with 12 bases between. CDR3 region: CASSQSWRAGSYNEQFF. The CDR3, as DNA: TGCGCCAGCAGTCAATCGTGGAGGGCGGGCTCCTACAATGAGCAGTTCTTC.

This clonotype was seen a few times. J is TRBJ2-2 and V is TRBV6-2 or TRBV6-3; TRBD1 aligns across 8 bases. This CDR3 spans 17 amino acids. Germline trimming cut 7 bases from V and 0 bases from J; bases unmatched to any gene: 10. Germline values: CDR1 MNHEY, CDR2 SVGEGT. The CDR3 spells CASMTGAQLANTGELFF. Here the CDR3 DNA reads TGTGCCAGCATGACAGGGGCCCAACTCGCGAACACCGGGGAGCTGTTTTTT.

There are many counts of this clonotype. The chain uses TRBV29-1 and TRBJ1-5, with D perhaps TRBD1 (5 bases). CDR1 and CDR2 (germline): SQVTM, ANQGSEA. The CDR3 has 13 residues. Deletions cut 7 bases from V and 5 bases from J, with 15 bases between. CDR3 sequence reads: CSAMMRGDQPQHF. DNA for the CDR3: TGCAGCGCCATGATGAGGGGAGATCAGCCCCAGCATTTT.

This clonotype was picked up a small number of times. This chain uses TRBV20-1 with TRBJ2-3, with D tentatively TRBD2 (5 bases). The germline gives CDR1 DFQATT, CDR2 SNEGSKA (reference sequence). This CDR3 is built from 17 residues. As DNA, the CDR3 is TGCAGCTTCCCGACGCGGGCCCCGGGCGTGAGCACAGATACGCAGTATTTT. This codes for CSFPTRAPGVSTDTQYF.

In this sample, this clonotype turned up many times. V gene TRBV3-1 combines with J gene TRBJ2-1, with TRBD2 matching 7 bases. This CDR3 has 15 residues. CDR1 and CDR2 from the germline V gene are LGHDT and YNNKEL (reference sequence). The J segment lost 0 bases and the V segment lost 1 base, leaving 0 bases of the junction unmatched. The DNA of the CDR3 is TGTGCCAGCAGCCAAGGCGGGGGCTCCTACAATGAGCAGTTCTTC. It encodes CASSQGGGSYNEQFF.

This clonotype was recorded at least ten times. The chain carries TRBV4-2 and TRBJ2-3; the match to TRBD2 covers 7 bases. V trimming: 0 bases; J trimming: 1 base; junction bases outside the gene matches: 7. This CDR3 comprises 17 residues. Germline CDR1 is LGHNA and CDR2 is YNFKEQ. The CDR3 nucleotides are TGTGCCAGCAGCCAAGAGGCAAGGGCGGGAGGCACAGATACGCAGTATTTT. Protein product: CASSQEARAGGTDTQYF.

This clonotype was counted at least ten times. The chain has TRBV29-1 and TRBJ1-1, with 7 bases identical to TRBD1. Per germline, CDR1 SQVTM and CDR2 ANQGSEA. Germline trimming cut 6 bases from V and 5 bases from J; bases unmatched to any gene: 15. The CDR3 contains 15 residues. The CDR3 nucleotides are TGCAGCGTCCTTAACTTCGACAGGGTGCGAACTGAAGCTTTCTTT. Translating gives CSVLNFDRVRTEAFF.

The V call is TRBV19, the J call TRBJ2-1, with D possibly matching TRBD1 (6 bases). The ends were cut back, 2 bases at V and 5 bases at J, with 13 bases in the middle. This CDR3 spans 15 amino acids. The germline V gene encodes CDR1 LNHDA and CDR2 SQIVND (reference sequence). The CDR3 coding sequence is TGTGCCAGTAGTATAAACCAGGGGCAGCACAATGAGCAGTTCTTC. Amino acids: CASSINQGQHNEQFF.

This clonotype was seen only a few times. The chain carries TRBV10-3 and TRBJ1-5, with a weak D call TRBD1 (5 bases). The CDR3 spans 16 residues. The V gene lost 0 bases and the J gene lost 2 bases, with 11 bases spanning the gap. Germline CDR1 is ENHRY and CDR2 is SYGVKD. CDR3 nucleotide sequence: TGTGCCATCAGTGAGTCGGGGGGGGTCGGCAATCAGCCCCAGCATTTT. Its translation is CAISESGGVGNQPQHF.

The table lists this clonotype with many counts. This chain connects TRBV30 to TRBJ2-1; no reliable D call. CDR3 size: 12 residues. CDR1 and CDR2 (germline): GTSNPN, SVGIG (reference sequence). V was cut by 4 bases and J by 9 bases, with 13 bases left in between. This chain's CDR3 is CAWTPGLTEQFF. The CDR3 nucleotides read TGTGCCTGGACACCAGGATTAACTGAGCAGTTCTTC.

The sample holds many counts of this clonotype. This sequence joins TRBV7-9 and TRBJ1-1; D is perhaps TRBD1 (5 bases). This CDR3 comprises 14 residues. The V end was cut by 1 base, the J end by 5 bases, with 11 bases between. CDR1 and CDR2 (germline): SEHNR, FQNEAQ (reference sequence). CDR3 nucleotides: TGTGCCAGCAGCTTAGAAGGGGTTAGAACTGAAGCTTTCTTT. This encodes CASSLEGVRTEAFF.

This clonotype turned up a few times. V and J are TRBV19 and TRBJ1-1, with D unresolved. Between the trimmed V and J ends, which lost 0 bases and 3 bases, there was a span of 14 bases. CDR3 length equals 16 residues. CDR1 and CDR2 from the germline V gene are LNHDA and SQIVND (reference sequence). The CDR3 region is CASSIDWWQTYTEAFF. The DNA of the CDR3 is TGTGCCAGTAGTATAGATTGGTGGCAAACATACACTGAAGCTTTCTTT.

This clonotype appeared many times. CDR3 DNA sequence: TGTGCCAGCAGCGTTTTATCGAGCGTAAGCACAGATACGCAGTATTTT. Encoded protein: CASSVLSSVSTDTQYF. The chain employs TRBV11-2 and TRBJ2-3; no firm D call. The germline CDR1 and CDR2 sequences are SGHAT and FQNNGV. The CDR3 is 16 amino acids. V shed 5 bases and J shed 0 bases, with 15 bases lying between them.

This clonotype was found many times. The rearrangement joins TRBV20-1 to TRBJ2-5; TRBD2 aligns across 10 bases. Germline trimming cut 5 bases from V and 1 base from J; bases unmatched to any gene: 4. Germline assignment: CDR1 DFQATT and CDR2 SNEGSKA (reference sequence). The CDR3 runs 14 residues. The CDR3 coding sequence is TGCAGTGCTTTGCGGACTAGCGGCCAAGAGACCCAGTACTTC. Translating it yields CSALRTSGQETQYF.

This clonotype was seen repeatedly, ten times or more. The chain recombines TRBV7-2 with TRBJ1-5, with a weak D call TRBD1 (6 bases). CDR3 length: 16 residues. The germline V gene encodes CDR1 SGHTA and CDR2 FQGNSA. Between the trimmed V and J ends, which lost 7 bases and 2 bases, there was a span of 18 bases. CDR3 residues: CASTVGGAGGNQPQHF. In DNA form, the CDR3 reads TGTGCCAGCACAGTCGGGGGGGCAGGAGGCAATCAGCCCCAGCATTTT.

This clonotype was recorded at least ten times. The chain links TRBV6-2 or TRBV6-3 to TRBJ1-5; no definite D call. Trimming removed 5 bases at V and 0 bases at J, with 11 bases between. Germline V gene sequence: CDR1 MNHEY, CDR2 SVGEGT. The CDR3 runs to 15 residues. The CDR3 region has the DNA TGTGCCAGCAGTGAGCCCGGACCTAGCAATCAGCCCCAGCATTTT. Its translation: CASSEPGPSNQPQHF.

This clonotype was found many times. The genes are TRBV12-3 or TRBV12-4 and TRBJ2-1; 8 bases map to TRBD2. This CDR3 has 12 residues. Losses at the gene ends were 1 base for V and 16 bases for J; bases not matched to a gene: 6. The CDR3 loop is CASSLVVAGTFF. The CDR3 nucleotides are TGTGCCAGCAGTTTAGTGGTAGCGGGGACCTTCTTC.

This clonotype has at least ten counts. J is TRBJ2-4 and V is TRBV5-6, with TRBD1 matching 7 bases. The CDR3 loop spans 15 amino acids. The junction had 5 bases not matched to a gene; V was cut back by 0 bases and J by 5 bases. Germline CDR1 and CDR2: SGHDT and YYEEEE. The CDR3: CASSLVGQGENIQYF. The CDR3 nucleotides read TGTGCCAGCAGCTTGGTTGGGCAGGGGGAAAACATTCAGTACTTC.